The present TCR beta chain was sequenced within a study of T cells in localized non-small cell lung cancer. The CDR3 has 15 amino acids. Between the trimmed V and J ends, which lost 1 base and 7 bases, there was a span of 14 bases. CDR1 is SGDLS and CDR2 is YYNGEE in the germline V gene. Sequenced by immunoSEQ multiplex PCR; TCRdb stores in-frame clones only, minus some. The sample lists fewer than 45,000 clones, 86% occurring once. The sample was peripheral blood, taken before any cancer treatment. The sequence was collected from a woman between 18 and 49 years old with stage III lung adenocarcinoma. The rearrangement uses TRBV9 and TRBJ1-4, with no clear D. CDR3 nucleotides: TGTGCCAGCAGCGTATCGGGGTCAAGCGGTGAAAAACTGTTTTTT. This sequence encodes CASSVSGSSGEKLFF.